This TCR beta chain was profiled in a study of technical replicates of blood from four donors. The length of the CDR3 is 17 residues. V was clipped by 0 bases and J by 1 base; unmatched bases: 2. The germline V gene encodes CDR1 WNHNN and CDR2 SYGVQD (reference sequence). Libraries were prepared by immunoSEQ multiplex PCR; TCRdb keeps only in-frame clonotypes and omits some of them. The table lists 9,500 to 15,000 clones, roughly 93% of them singletons. The sample was PBMCs. The chain links TRBV10-1 to TRBJ2-2; 10 positions agree with TRBD2. The TCR was taken from a human donor in good health. The CDR3 spells CASSESRTSGNTGELFF. CDR3 nucleotide sequence: TGCGCCAGCAGTGAGTCTCGGACTAGCGGGAACACCGGGGAGCTGTTTTTT.